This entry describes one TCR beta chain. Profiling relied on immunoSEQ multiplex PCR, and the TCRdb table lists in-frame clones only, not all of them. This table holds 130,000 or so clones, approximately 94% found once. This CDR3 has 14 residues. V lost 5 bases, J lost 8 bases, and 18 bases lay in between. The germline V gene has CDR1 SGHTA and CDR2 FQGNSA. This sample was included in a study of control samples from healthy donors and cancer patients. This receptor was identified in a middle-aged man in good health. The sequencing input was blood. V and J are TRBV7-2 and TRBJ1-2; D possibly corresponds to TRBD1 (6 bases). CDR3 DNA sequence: TGTGCCAGCAGCGCACGGACAGCTGTCGGAGGCTACACCTTC. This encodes CASSARTAVGGYTF.